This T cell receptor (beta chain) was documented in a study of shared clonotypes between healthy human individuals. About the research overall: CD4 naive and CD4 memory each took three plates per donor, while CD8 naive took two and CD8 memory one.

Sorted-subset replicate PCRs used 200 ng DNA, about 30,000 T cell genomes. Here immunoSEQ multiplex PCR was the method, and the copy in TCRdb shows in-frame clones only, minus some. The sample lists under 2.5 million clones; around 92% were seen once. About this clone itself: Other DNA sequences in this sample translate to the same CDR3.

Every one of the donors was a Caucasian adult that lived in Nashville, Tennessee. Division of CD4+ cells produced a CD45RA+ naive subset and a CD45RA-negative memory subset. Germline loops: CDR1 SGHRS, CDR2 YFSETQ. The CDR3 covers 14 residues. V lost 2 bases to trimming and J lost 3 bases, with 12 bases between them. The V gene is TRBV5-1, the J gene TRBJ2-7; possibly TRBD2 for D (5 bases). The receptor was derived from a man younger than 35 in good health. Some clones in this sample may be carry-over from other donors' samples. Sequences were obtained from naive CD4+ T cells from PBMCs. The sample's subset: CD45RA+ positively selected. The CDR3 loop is CASSLSGRDYEQYF. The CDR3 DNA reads TGCGCCAGCAGCTTAAGTGGGAGAGACTACGAGCAGTACTTC.